Below, 21 T cell receptor beta chains from the same sample are listed, as sequenced in a study of CD8+CD57+ T cells in acquired aplastic anemia. Both TCR beta VDJ combination and CDR3 sequence profiling were carried out. Genomic DNA was the template for this profiling. TCRdb ran MiXCR on the reads and lists one entry per CDR3 protein. The sample contains approximately 300,000 distinct CDR3 sequences, about 50% of which appear only once. All patients picked for sequencing had shown, by flow cytometry, an expansion of CD8+CD57+ cells. Material for sequencing was sorted CD4+, CD8+, or CD8+CD57+ T cells (not recorded which) from PBMCs. The source of these receptors is a human donor with aplastic anemia.

This clonotype was seen ten or more times. The chain combines TRBV6-1 with TRBJ1-2; no definite D call. V lost 4 bases and J 6 bases, leaving 12 bases between the germline ends. This CDR3 spans 13 amino acids. CDR1 MNHNS and CDR2 SASEGT come from the germline V gene. The CDR3 bases are TGTGCCAGCAGTGTAGGGTTGGGGAATGGCTACACCTTC. Protein sequence: CASSVGLGNGYTF.

This chain joins TRBV7-2 and TRBJ2-3; D possibly matches TRBD1 or TRBD2 (5 bases each). The V end lost 5 bases, the J end lost 1 base, and 10 bases lay between the germline ends. CDR3 length: 14 residues. Germline V gives CDR1 SGHTA, CDR2 FQGNSA. Here the CDR3 DNA reads TGTGCCAGCAGCGTCCGGGACGGCACAGATACGCAGTATTTT. Amino acids: CASSVRDGTDTQYF. Using reference TRBV7-2 and TRBJ2-3 for the parts outside the CDR3, the full variable domain is GAGVSQSPSNKVTEKGKDVELRCDPISGHTALYWYRQSLGQGLEFLIYFQGNSAPDKSGLPSDRFSAERTGGSVSTLTIQRTQQEDSAVYLCASSVRDGTDTQYFGPGTRLTVL.

V usage is TRBV28 and J usage is TRBJ1-2; D unresolved. CDR3 length: 14 residues. In germline, CDR1 is MDHEN, CDR2 SYDVKM. Trimming shortened V by 2 bases and J by 8 bases, and 15 bases separated the two germline ends. The CDR3 sequence: CASSLEPLAKGYTF. The CDR3 bases are TGTGCCAGCAGTTTAGAGCCCCTGGCCAAGGGCTACACCTTC.

The chain recombines TRBV15 with TRBJ2-3; D is perhaps TRBD1 (6 bases). The CDR3 runs to 12 residues. Looked up from germline, CDR1 is LNHNV and CDR2 is YYDKDF (reference sequence). Trimming stripped 2 bases from V and 11 bases from J, with 11 bases between. Here the CDR3 DNA reads TGTGCCACCAGCAGAAAACAGGGCGAGCAGTATTTT. It encodes CATSRKQGEQYF.

The chain uses TRBV11-2 and TRBJ2-7; 7 positions agree with TRBD2. The germline V gene encodes CDR1 SGHAT and CDR2 FQNNGV. The CDR3 is 15 residues long. Losses at the gene ends were 6 bases for V and 7 bases for J; bases not matched to a gene: 15. The CDR3: CASRVWGGRYDEQYF. Here the CDR3 DNA reads TGTGCCAGCAGAGTCTGGGGGGGACGGTACGATGAGCAGTACTTC.

This clonotype showed up just once. This sequence may be a read error, since a much larger clone differs from it by one base. The rearrangement joins TRBV5-6 to TRBJ2-6; a weak D match, TRBD2 (6 bases). The CDR3 runs to 18 residues. CDR1 and CDR2 from the germline V gene are SGHDT and YYEEEE. For the CDR3, the DNA is TGTGCCAGCAGCTTTTTCTTGCGGGGATTAACTGGGGCCGACGTCCTGACTTTC. It specifies CASSFFLRGLTGADVLTF.

This clonotype was seen many times. This chain links TRBV12-3 or TRBV12-4 with TRBJ1-1; possible D gene TRBD1, 5 bases. V was shortened by 1 base and J by 1 base, with 7 bases between the two germline ends. This CDR3 has 14 amino acids. CDR3 nucleotides: TGTGCCAGCAGTTTAGTAGGACAGAACACTGAAGCTTTCTTT. This codes for CASSLVGQNTEAFF.

This rearrangement joins TRBV25-1 to TRBJ2-1, with no clear D. The CDR3 is 14 amino acids. V was pared by 3 bases and J by 0 bases, with 6 bases between. The germline CDR1 and CDR2 sequences are MGHDK and SYGVNS. The CDR3 DNA reads TGTGCCAGCAGTGAGACTGCCTCCTACAATGAGCAGTTCTTC. It translates to CASSETASYNEQFF.

The chain links TRBV5-1 to TRBJ1-6, with D unclear. V lost 1 base, J lost 10 bases, and 9 bases lay in between. This CDR3 contains 13 residues. Per the germline V gene, CDR1 is SGHRS and CDR2 is YFSETQ. In nucleotides, the CDR3 is TGCGCCAGCAGCTTGTCCGGGGTCTCACCCCTCCACTTT. Protein: CASSLSGVSPLHF.

This clonotype was picked up many times. This chain links TRBV20-1 with TRBJ1-2, with 10 bases lining up with TRBD1. After removal of 6 bases from V and 4 bases from J, the junction contained 8 bases not matched to a gene. Looked up from germline, CDR1 is DFQATT and CDR2 is SNEGSKA (reference sequence). This CDR3 spans 14 amino acids. The CDR3 region has the DNA TGCAGTGCCACACCGGGACAGGGGCGCTATGGCTACACCTTC. This codes for CSATPGQGRYGYTF.

This clonotype has at least ten counts. V and J are TRBV2 and TRBJ2-5, with no clear D. Trimming cost V 6 bases and J 8 bases, with 13 bases left between them. The CDR3 is 12 amino acids. Per germline, CDR1 SNHLY and CDR2 FYNNEI. CDR3 sequence (DNA): TGTGCCAGCAGCGTCGAGAAAAGTACCCAGTACTTC. It yields the protein CASSVEKSTQYF.

This sequence joins TRBV20-1 and TRBJ2-7, with 7 bases aligning to TRBD1. Germline V gene data show CDR1 as DFQATT and CDR2 as SNEGSKA (reference sequence). This CDR3 has 15 amino acids. After removal of 0 bases from V and 5 bases from J, the junction contained 10 bases not matched to a gene. As DNA, the CDR3 is TGCAGTGCTAGAGATGGGGGTAGGGGGCAGGACGAGCAGTACTTC. It yields the protein CSARDGGRGQDEQYF.

This chain connects TRBV20-1 to TRBJ1-3, with D unclear. The CDR3 spans 12 residues. V lost 7 bases to trimming and J lost 0 bases, with 7 bases between them. Looked up from germline, CDR1 is DFQATT and CDR2 is SNEGSKA (reference sequence). The chain's CDR3 is CSVGGSGNTIYF. The CDR3 region has the DNA TGCAGTGTTGGAGGCTCTGGAAACACCATATATTTT.

This clonotype was seen repeatedly, ten times or more. V usage is TRBV5-1 and J usage is TRBJ2-7, with D possibly TRBD1 on 5 matching bases. V was cut by 0 bases and J by 2 bases, with 6 bases left in between. The germline V gene encodes CDR1 SGHRS and CDR2 YFSETQ. The CDR3 loop spans 13 amino acids. Here the CDR3 reads CASSLGGTYEQYF. The CDR3 region has the DNA TGCGCCAGCAGCTTGGGGGGCACCTACGAGCAGTACTTC.

In this sample, this clonotype turned up many times. V is TRBV5-1 and J is TRBJ2-1; tentatively, D is TRBD2 (5 bases). The CDR3 loop spans 15 amino acids. In germline, CDR1 is SGHRS, CDR2 YFSETQ. The germline V and J ends were trimmed by 4 bases and 0 bases, with 11 bases remaining between them. The CDR3 region is CASSPARGSYNEQFF. The CDR3 DNA reads TGCGCCAGCAGCCCGGCTCGGGGCTCCTACAATGAGCAGTTCTTC.

This clonotype is a singleton in its sample. Compared with germline, one end of the junction differs, possibly owing to a read error. V gene TRBV24-1 combines with J gene TRBJ2-3; 8 bases are shared with TRBD1. The CDR3 runs to 13 residues. Germline CDR1 is KGHDR and CDR2 is SFDVKD. DNA for the CDR3: TGTGCCAGCAGTTACCTGACAGGGGTTACGCAGTATTTT. It translates to CASSYLTGVTQYF.

The gene calls are TRBV9 and TRBJ2-5; TRBD2 matches 8 bases. The V segment lost 3 bases and the J segment 5 bases; nucleotides outside the gene matches: 9. The CDR3 has 15 residues. Germline values: CDR1 SGDLS, CDR2 YYNGEE. The CDR3 DNA sequence: TGTGCCAGCAGCGGGGGACTAGTTGGTCTGGAGACCCAGTACTTC. Amino acid sequence: CASSGGLVGLETQYF. The full variable domain, rest sourced from reference TRBV9 and TRBJ2-5, is DSGVTQTPKHLITATGQRVTLRCSPRSGDLSVYWYQQSLDQGLQFLIQYYNGEERAKGNILERFSAQQFPDLHSELNLSSLELGDSALYFCASSGGLVGLETQYFGPGTRLLVL.

This clonotype appeared many times. V usage is TRBV10-3 and J usage is TRBJ2-2, with a tentative D call TRBD2 (5 bases). CDR1 ENHRY and CDR2 SYGVKD come from the germline V gene. The ends were cut back, 7 bases at V and 0 bases at J, with 18 bases in the middle. This CDR3 comprises 17 residues. The CDR3: CAITKRLEAANTGELFF. The CDR3 region has the DNA TGTGCCATCACCAAGAGGTTGGAGGCCGCGAACACCGGGGAGCTGTTTTTT.

This clonotype has a count of ten or more. The DNA for the CDR3 is TGTGCCAGCAGCGTAACTAGTTTGAGCTACGAGCAGTACTTC. As protein: CASSVTSLSYEQYF. J is TRBJ2-7 and V is TRBV5-5; a possible D gene is TRBD2 (5 bases). This CDR3 spans 14 amino acids. Trimming shortened V by 4 bases and J by 3 bases, and 14 bases separated the two germline ends. Germline values: CDR1 SGHKS, CDR2 YYEKEE (reference sequence).

The V gene is TRBV5-4, the J gene TRBJ2-7; 10 bases map to TRBD1. V dropped 4 bases and J dropped 3; count of bases not matched to a gene: 13. The CDR3 is 17 amino acids. Germline V CDR1 and CDR2: SGHNT, YYREEE (reference sequence). For the CDR3, the DNA is TGTGCCAGCAGCCCTACCGGGAGAGGACAGGGGGTCTACGAGCAGTACTTC. This translates into CASSPTGRGQGVYEQYF.

This clonotype was seen repeatedly, ten times or more. The chain joins TRBV5-1 to TRBJ1-3, with TRBD1 matching over 9 bases. The V gene's germline CDR1 is SGHRS and CDR2 YFSETQ. V gave up 0 bases and J gave up 0 bases; unmatched junction bases: 4. The CDR3 extends over 17 amino acids. CDR3 nucleotide sequence: TGCGCCAGCAGCTTGGTTGGACAGGGGACCTCTGGAAACACCATATATTTT. It codes for CASSLVGQGTSGNTIYF.